This T cell receptor beta chain was profiled in a study of blood T cell repertoires in COVID-19. About the research overall: The United States, Italy and Spain provided the acute and convalescent COVID-19 samples. T cells, B-cell-depleted T cells, or PBMCs provided the cDNA or gDNA that served as material.

The authors' processing: The assay estimated nucleated cells by amplifying reference gene primers. Sequenced by immunoSEQ multiplex PCR; TCRdb stores in-frame clones only, minus some. Clone size and V and J calls were adopted from that table, with D and trimming inferred from the DNA. The sample lists about 92,000 clones; about 78% were seen once. This CDR3 is built from 15 residues. Germline V lookup: CDR1 MNHEY, CDR2 SMNVEV (reference sequence). V was clipped by 6 bases and J by 2 bases, with 14 bases between them. This clonotype was obtained from a man aged 50 or older who had recovered from COVID-19. Specimen: peripheral blood. The V call is TRBV27, the J call TRBJ2-1; the D gene is possibly TRBD1 (6 bases). CDR3 protein: CASRAGTIPYNEQFF. In DNA, the CDR3 is TGTGCCAGCAGGGCCGGGACAATCCCCTACAATGAGCAGTTCTTC.